Below, 32 T cell receptor beta chains from the same sample are listed, as sequenced in a study of T cell responses to AZD1222 COVID-19 vaccine. Sequencing was performed with immunoSEQ multiplex PCR; in TCRdb, only in-frame clones are kept and a portion is missing. The sample has approximately 110,000 clones; 88% are singletons. The sequencing used peripheral blood, collected 28 days after the second AZD1222 dose. The receptors derive from an adult who received the AZD1222 COVID-19 vaccine.

The rearrangement links TRBV5-5 to TRBJ2-3, with 15 bases fitting TRBD2. The CDR3 consists of 17 residues. Germline trimming cut 4 bases from V and 1 base from J; bases unmatched to any gene: 4. Per germline, CDR1 SGHKS and CDR2 YYEKEE (reference sequence). Written as DNA, the CDR3 is TGTGCCAGCAGCGGGACTAGCGGGGGGTGGGGCACAGATACGCAGTATTTT. Protein sequence: CASSGTSGGWGTDTQYF.

This chain uses TRBV19 with TRBJ1-1; 7 bases match TRBD1. J was trimmed by 0 bases and V by 6 bases; bases with no gene match: 4. Germline loops: CDR1 LNHDA, CDR2 SQIVND (reference sequence). This CDR3 region has 14 residues. CDR3 in DNA: TGTGCCAGTAGGACAGGGCAATTGAACACTGAAGCTTTCTTT. Its protein product is CASRTGQLNTEAFF.

As regards this clone: Within the sample, other DNA sequences also encode this same CDR3. This rearrangement joins TRBV4-3 to TRBJ2-3, with 12 bases identical to TRBD2. Germline V CDR1 and CDR2: LGHNA, YSLEER. The ends lost 0 bases at V and 3 bases at J; junction bases unmatched: 4. The CDR3 runs to 17 residues. CDR3 residues: CASSQDLAGGPTDTQYF. In DNA, the CDR3 is TGCGCCAGCAGCCAAGATCTAGCGGGGGGGCCGACAGATACGCAGTATTTT.

This chain joins TRBV3-1 (or the pseudogene TRBV3-2) and TRBJ2-5; D is perhaps TRBD1 (5 bases). The CDR3 length is 15 residues. V gave up 0 bases and J gave up 1 base, with 9 bases separating them. The germline V gene encodes CDR1 LGHDT and CDR2 YNNKEL (reference sequence). The CDR3, as DNA: TGTGCCAGCAGCCAAGAATGGGGCACCCAAGAGACCCAGTACTTC. The encoded protein is CASSQEWGTQETQYF.

This rearrangement joins TRBV7-8 to TRBJ2-5; TRBD2 aligns across 12 bases. The V segment lost 5 bases and the J segment 4 bases; nucleotides outside the gene matches: 5. Germline CDR1 is SGHVS and CDR2 is FQNEAQ. CDR3 length equals 15 residues. The CDR3 sequence: CASSSRTSGVETQYF. CDR3 nucleotides: TGTGCCAGCAGCAGCAGGACTAGCGGGGTAGAGACCCAGTACTTC.

The V and J genes are TRBV9 and TRBJ1-1, with TRBD1 as a possible D gene (5 bases). Germline CDR1 and CDR2: SGDLS and YYNGEE. V dropped 4 bases and J dropped 4 bases, with 23 bases sitting between them. The CDR3 totals 17 residues. Here the CDR3 DNA reads TGTGCCAGCAGCAACGAACCGACAGTCCTGTTGGGCACTGAAGCTTTCTTT. It is translated as CASSNEPTVLLGTEAFF.

The J gene is TRBJ1-6, the V gene TRBV4-1; maybe TRBD1 (6 bases). The V gene's germline CDR1 is MGHRA and CDR2 YSYEKL. V was pared by 0 bases and J by 8 bases, with 17 bases between. The CDR3 extends over 17 amino acids. Here the CDR3 reads CASSQEGAGTVYSPLHF. CDR3 nucleotides: TGCGCCAGCAGCCAAGAGGGGGCCGGGACCGTCTATTCACCCCTCCACTTT.

The chain links TRBV23-1 to TRBJ1-2; a possible D gene is TRBD1 (5 bases). TRBV23-1 is known as an ORF, though its function is uncertain. V dropped 0 bases and J dropped 8 bases, with 13 bases sitting between them. This CDR3 spans 14 amino acids. The CDR3 loop is CASSQSRGVEGYTF. CDR3 coding DNA: TGCGCCAGCAGTCAATCTAGGGGCGTTGAAGGCTACACCTTC.

The rearrangement links TRBV7-2 to TRBJ2-3; a possible D gene is TRBD1 (6 bases). Germline V lookup: CDR1 SGHTA, CDR2 FQGNSA. The CDR3 is 15 residues long. V lost 1 base and J 5 bases, leaving 13 bases between the germline ends. The CDR3 DNA sequence: TGTGCCAGCAGCTTAGGCCAGGGGAGTATAGATACGCAGTATTTT. This gives the protein CASSLGQGSIDTQYF.

The chain links TRBV27 to TRBJ2-2; D unclear. V dropped 3 bases and J dropped 1 base, with 12 bases sitting between them. This CDR3 is 16 amino acids long. Germline values: CDR1 MNHEY, CDR2 SMNVEV (reference sequence). CDR3 loop: CASSLKQNKNTGELFF. The CDR3 coding sequence is TGTGCCAGCAGTTTGAAACAGAATAAGAACACCGGGGAGCTGTTTTTT.

The chain employs TRBV13 and TRBJ1-1; D not certain. Between the trimmed V and J ends, which lost 5 bases and 4 bases, there was a span of 23 bases. In germline, CDR1 is PRHDT, CDR2 FYEKMQ (reference sequence). The CDR3 is made up of 17 amino acids. CDR3 region: CASSQSPKRGEGTEAFF. The DNA for the CDR3 is TGTGCCAGCAGCCAATCCCCTAAACGGGGAGAGGGCACTGAAGCTTTCTTT.

This chain uses TRBV6-5 with TRBJ1-4; 8 bases agree with TRBD1. Per germline, CDR1 MNHEY and CDR2 SVGAGI. The junction had 8 bases not matched to a gene; V was cut back by 9 bases and J by 5 bases. The CDR3 is 14 amino acids. The CDR3 sequence is CASKQGDANEKLFF. The DNA of the CDR3 is TGTGCCAGTAAACAGGGGGACGCCAATGAAAAACTGTTTTTT.

The V and J genes are TRBV6-2 or TRBV6-3 and TRBJ2-5; 8 bases map to TRBD1. Trimming cost V 0 bases and J 0 bases; bases outside gene matches: 12. Germline CDR1 and CDR2: MNHEY and SVGEGT. The CDR3 extends over 19 amino acids. DNA for the CDR3: TGTGCCAGCAGTTACTCGATGCGAGACAGGGGTAGAGACCAAGAGACCCAGTACTTC. It is translated as CASSYSMRDRGRDQETQYF.

The chain carries TRBV29-1 and TRBJ1-2; TRBD1 matches 10 bases. The CDR3 spans 14 residues. Germline assignment: CDR1 SQVTM and CDR2 ANQGSEA. V lost 6 bases to trimming and J lost 6 bases; unmatched junction nucleotides: 10. The CDR3 spells CSVGDRGRVHGYTF. For the CDR3, the DNA is TGCAGCGTAGGCGACAGGGGGCGCGTGCATGGCTACACCTTC. Combining the CDR3 with reference TRBV29-1 and TRBJ1-2 gives the whole variable domain SAVISQKPSRDICQRGTSLTIQCQVDSQVTMMFWYRQQPGQSLTLIATANQGSEATYESGFVIDKFPISRPNLTFSTLTVSNMSPEDSSIYLCSVGDRGRVHGYTFGSGTRLTVV.

This clone was found a few times. The chain recombines TRBV3-1 (or the pseudogene TRBV3-2) with TRBJ2-7, with 16 bases lining up with TRBD2. J lost 7 bases, V lost 4 bases, and 10 bases had no gene match. In germline, CDR1 is LGHDT, CDR2 YNNKEL (reference sequence). This CDR3 has 17 residues. The CDR3 coding sequence is TGTGCCAGCAGCCCCTCGGGACTAGCGGGGGGGCTGTCGGAGCAGTACTTC. Translating it yields CASSPSGLAGGLSEQYF.

The chain is built from TRBV7-9 and TRBJ2-3; D is unresolved. This CDR3 spans 14 amino acids. Germline CDR1 is SEHNR and CDR2 is FQNEAQ (reference sequence). The germline V and J ends were trimmed by 5 bases and 1 base, with 10 bases remaining between them. The CDR3 here is CASSPQTGTDTQYF. The CDR3 nucleotides are TGTGCCAGCAGCCCTCAGACGGGCACAGATACGCAGTATTTT.

This chain links TRBV27 with TRBJ1-1; possible D gene TRBD1, 5 bases. CDR3 length: 16 amino acids. The V end lost 0 bases, the J end lost 4 bases, and 15 bases lay between the germline ends. CDR1 is MNHEY, CDR2 SMNVEV, per germline (reference sequence). The CDR3 protein is CASSLSIGFGTTEAFF. The CDR3 DNA sequence: TGTGCCAGCAGTTTATCTATCGGTTTTGGGACCACTGAAGCTTTCTTT.

The CDR3 nucleotides are TGTGCCAGCAGCCCCACAGCCGATATTTCCTCCCTCCACTTT. This gives the protein CASSPTADISSLHF. The J gene is TRBJ1-6, the V gene TRBV7-9; D unclear. Trimming removed 5 bases from V and 14 bases from J, with 19 bases in between. Germline V gives CDR1 SEHNR, CDR2 FQNEAQ (reference sequence). The CDR3 covers 14 residues.

V gene TRBV7-7 combines with J gene TRBJ2-5; TRBD1 aligns across 7 bases. Germline V CDR1 and CDR2: SSHAT, FNYEAQ (reference sequence). The CDR3 covers 15 residues. The trim removed 7 bases at V and 4 bases at J, leaving 12 bases unmatched. The CDR3 reads CASTQGVGVRETQYF. The DNA of the CDR3 is TGTGCCAGCACCCAGGGGGTCGGCGTACGAGAGACCCAGTACTTC.

The genes are TRBV29-1 and TRBJ2-7; no reliable D call. The CDR3 contains 11 residues. Trimming took 0 bases from V and 10 from J, leaving 10 bases between them. Looked up from germline, CDR1 is SQVTM and CDR2 is ANQGSEA. CDR3 DNA sequence: TGCAGCGTTGAAGATTGGCAAGGTCAGTACTTC. It yields the protein CSVEDWQGQYF.

This rearrangement joins TRBV27 to TRBJ1-4, with 7 bases aligning to TRBD1. Germline lookup yields CDR1 MNHEY and CDR2 SMNVEV (reference sequence). V lost 1 base to trimming and J lost 8 bases; unmatched junction nucleotides: 4. The CDR3 spans 14 residues. CDR3 in DNA: TGTGCCAGCAGTTTATGGGGACAGCAGGAAAAACTGTTTTTT. It yields the protein CASSLWGQQEKLFF.

The chain has TRBV5-5 and TRBJ2-5, with 10 positions matching TRBD2. Germline CDR1 and CDR2: SGHKS and YYEKEE (reference sequence). CDR3 length: 15 residues. V gave up 4 bases and J gave up 2 bases; unmatched junction bases: 5. CDR3 loop: CASSGRGLAQETQYF. In DNA form, the CDR3 reads TGTGCCAGCAGCGGTCGGGGACTAGCGCAAGAGACCCAGTACTTC.

This clone was picked up one time. The V and J genes are TRBV6-5 and TRBJ1-1; D ambiguous. CDR1 and CDR2 from the germline V gene are MNHEY and SVGAGI. The CDR3 is made up of 13 amino acids. Trimming shortened V by 2 bases and J by 5 bases, and 9 bases separated the two germline ends. The CDR3 bases are TGTGCCAGCAGTTACGGTAGCGGGACTGAAGCTTTCTTT. Amino acids: CASSYGSGTEAFF.

The chain combines TRBV19 with TRBJ1-5; D may be TRBD1 (5 bases). Germline values: CDR1 LNHDA, CDR2 SQIVND (reference sequence). V was pared by 2 bases and J by 0 bases, with 11 bases between. This CDR3 has 16 residues. The chain's CDR3 is CASSISGTDSNQPQHF. The CDR3 DNA follows: TGTGCCAGTAGTATATCCGGGACGGATAGCAATCAGCCCCAGCATTTT.

The gene calls are TRBV5-6 and TRBJ1-1; maybe TRBD1 (6 bases). With 3 bases removed from V and 3 bases from J, the gap between germline ends came to 9 bases. CDR3 length: 13 residues. Germline values: CDR1 SGHDT, CDR2 YYEEEE. The CDR3 region is CASSWGPHTEAFF. In DNA form, the CDR3 reads TGTGCCAGCAGCTGGGGGCCCCACACTGAAGCTTTCTTT.

This sequence joins TRBV10-2 and TRBJ1-2, with D possibly matching TRBD1 (6 bases). The CDR3 is made up of 14 amino acids. Germline lookup yields CDR1 WSHSY and CDR2 SAAADI. V was pared by 2 bases and J by 7 bases, with 14 bases between. CDR3 residues: CASSETGRSGGYTF. The CDR3 nucleotides read TGCGCCAGCAGTGAGACAGGGCGGTCTGGTGGCTACACCTTC.

The V and J genes are TRBV5-1 and TRBJ1-1, with D uncertain. V gave up 5 bases and J gave up 8 bases, with 13 bases separating them. The CDR3 is 12 amino acids. Germline assignment: CDR1 SGHRS and CDR2 YFSETQ. The CDR3 region is CASRTRHDEAFF. CDR3 coding DNA: TGCGCCAGCAGGACTCGGCACGACGAAGCTTTCTTT.

The J gene is TRBJ1-6, the V gene TRBV28; D is ambiguous. Germline V CDR1 and CDR2: MDHEN, SYDVKM. The length of the CDR3 is 16 residues. With 2 bases removed from V and 13 bases from J, the gap between germline ends came to 21 bases. CDR3 DNA sequence: TGTGCCAGCAGTTTAGGCGGTCTCGCGACCCTTGCCCCCCTCCACTTT. This sequence encodes CASSLGGLATLAPLHF.

The CDR3: CASSPRASRGYEQYF. Written as DNA, the CDR3 is TGTGCCAGCAGCCCCCGTGCTAGCAGGGGTTACGAGCAGTACTTC. This chain joins TRBV9 and TRBJ2-7, with a possible D match to TRBD1 (6 bases). This CDR3 has 15 residues. Germline V gene data show CDR1 as SGDLS and CDR2 as YYNGEE. V was shortened by 4 bases and J by 4 bases, with 18 bases between the two germline ends.

V gene TRBV7-6 combines with J gene TRBJ1-3; TRBD1 aligns across 7 bases. The V and J ends lost 5 bases and 2 bases, in that order; junction bases with no gene match: 9. The CDR3 contains 16 residues. The germline V gene has CDR1 SGHVS and CDR2 FNYEAQ. CDR3 DNA sequence: TGTGCCAGCAGCGTTTACCCGGACAGGCCTGGAAACACCATATATTTT. Protein sequence: CASSVYPDRPGNTIYF.

The rearrangement links TRBV6-4 to TRBJ1-1, with TRBD1 matching over 7 bases. The V gene's germline CDR1 is MRHNA and CDR2 SNTAGT. V lost 8 bases to trimming and J lost 5 bases; unmatched junction nucleotides: 8. CDR3 length: 13 amino acids. CDR3 in amino acids: CASPRRGRTEAFF. Here the CDR3 DNA reads TGTGCCAGCCCACGAAGGGGGCGGACTGAAGCTTTCTTT.

The rearrangement uses TRBV7-9 and TRBJ2-4, with D tentatively TRBD1 (5 bases). Germline CDR1 is SEHNR and CDR2 is FQNEAQ (reference sequence). V was clipped by 5 bases and J by 16 bases, with 18 bases between them. There are 12 residues in the CDR3. CDR3 nucleotide sequence: TGTGCCAGCAGCAGTCCAGACAGCCTCGATTACTTC. This encodes CASSSPDSLDYF.